The 27 T cell receptor beta chains given below trace back to one sample, sequenced in a study of cytomegalovirus exposure and HLA in healthy donors. Use of 60 Vbeta and 13 Jbeta primers characterized the PCR. Method: immunoSEQ multiplex PCR; TCRdb's copy keeps in-frame clones and lacks some. The table lists fewer than 120,000 clones, 65% to 80% of them singletons. Sequencing was performed on PBMCs. All receptors come from a man under 40 in good health and CMV-seropositive.

The gene calls are TRBV7-3 and TRBJ2-7, with 7 bases that match TRBD2. CDR1 and CDR2 from the germline V gene are SGHTA and FQGTGA. The length of the CDR3 is 19 residues. V was clipped by 1 base and J by 4 bases; unmatched bases: 19. CDR3 amino acids: CASSLRGQWWGGPLYEQYF. The CDR3 DNA reads as TGTGCCAGCAGCTTAAGGGGCCAATGGTGGGGGGGTCCTTTGTACGAGCAGTACTTC.

The rearrangement uses TRBV10-3 and TRBJ1-5; 8 bases are a match to TRBD1. CDR3 length equals 14 residues. The V segment lost 6 bases and the J segment 3 bases; nucleotides outside the gene matches: 4. CDR1 is ENHRY, CDR2 SYGVKD, per germline. The CDR3 DNA reads as TGTGCCATCAGAGACAGGGGAAACAATCAGCCCCAGCATTTT. Its protein product is CAIRDRGNNQPQHF.

V gene TRBV19 combines with J gene TRBJ1-1; D may be TRBD1 (5 bases). This CDR3 is 16 amino acids long. V was clipped by 3 bases and J by 1 base, with 15 bases between them. CDR1 LNHDA and CDR2 SQIVND come from the germline V gene (reference sequence). The CDR3 sequence is CASSISQAGQNTEAFF. In nucleotides, the CDR3 is TGTGCCAGTAGTATTTCCCAGGCAGGACAGAACACTGAAGCTTTCTTT.

V usage is TRBV18 and J usage is TRBJ1-1, with D perhaps matching TRBD1 (6 bases). V lost 3 bases, J lost 4 bases, and 18 bases lay in between. Germline CDR1 and CDR2: KGHSH and LQKENI. This CDR3 is 16 amino acids long. The CDR3 DNA reads as TGTGCCAGCTCACCGCGGATAACAGGGCGTGGCACTGAAGCTTTCTTT. Amino acid sequence: CASSPRITGRGTEAFF. The entire variable domain, with the rest obtained from reference TRBV18 and TRBJ1-1, is as follows: NAGVMQNPRHLVRRRGQEARLRCSPMKGHSHVYWYRQLPEEGLKFMVYLQKENIIDESGMPKERFSAEFPKEGPSILRIQQVVRGDSAAYFCASSPRITGRGTEAFFGQGTRLTVV.

This clone was seen only once. This sequence joins TRBV28 and TRBJ2-7, with D possibly matching TRBD2 (7 bases). The germline V and J ends were trimmed by 6 bases and 4 bases, with 13 bases remaining between them. Germline CDR1 and CDR2: MDHEN and SYDVKM. The CDR3 covers 13 residues. The CDR3 sequence is CASREGGVYEQYF. The DNA of the CDR3 is TGTGCCAGCAGAGAGGGGGGGGTGTACGAGCAGTACTTC.

The V gene is TRBV19, the J gene TRBJ2-5, with D possibly TRBD1 on 5 matching bases. Germline V gives CDR1 LNHDA, CDR2 SQIVND (reference sequence). This CDR3 has 16 residues. V gave up 0 bases and J gave up 0 bases, with 11 bases separating them. The CDR3 sequence: CASSIDHWTNQETQYF. CDR3 bases: TGTGCCAGTAGTATAGATCATTGGACAAACCAAGAGACCCAGTACTTC. The variable domain in full, completed from reference TRBV19 and TRBJ2-5, reads DGGITQSPKYLFRKEGQNVTLSCEQNLNHDAMYWYRQDPGQGLRLIYYSQIVNDFQKGDIAEGYSVSREKKESFPLTVTSAQKNPTAFYLCASSIDHWTNQETQYFGPGTRLLVL.

The CDR3: CASSEYPTGYSNQPQHF. The CDR3 region has the DNA TGTGCCAGCAGTGAATACCCGACAGGGTATAGCAATCAGCCCCAGCATTTT. The chain recombines TRBV2 with TRBJ1-5; 7 bases are a match to TRBD1. In germline, CDR1 is SNHLY, CDR2 FYNNEI. With V trimmed by 2 bases and J by 0 bases, 7 bases remained unmatched. The CDR3 is made up of 17 amino acids. Combining the CDR3 with reference TRBV2 and TRBJ1-5 gives the whole variable domain EPEVTQTPSHQVTQMGQEVILRCVPISNHLYFYWYRQILGQKVEFLVSFYNNEISEKSEIFDDQFSVERPDGSNFTLKIRSTKLEDSAMYFCASSEYPTGYSNQPQHFGDGTRLSIL.

The chain carries TRBV5-1 and TRBJ1-2; 7 bases are shared with TRBD1. Per the germline V gene, CDR1 is SGHRS and CDR2 is YFSETQ. J was trimmed by 6 bases and V by 0 bases; bases with no gene match: 2. The CDR3 runs 13 residues. The CDR3: CASSLEGGDGYTF. In DNA, the CDR3 is TGCGCCAGCAGCTTGGAAGGGGGCGATGGCTACACCTTC.

This clone was picked up one time. The CDR3 DNA sequence: TGCGCCAGCAGCTTGGAGGGGTCCAACTACGAGCAGTACTTC. It yields the protein CASSLEGSNYEQYF. The chain couples TRBV5-1 to TRBJ2-5, with TRBD1 as a possible D gene (5 bases). The tail of the sequence fits TRBJ2-7 better, so the J call may be wrong. Germline values: CDR1 SGHRS, CDR2 YFSETQ. There are 14 residues in the CDR3.

This rearrangement joins TRBV28 to TRBJ2-5; tentative D call: TRBD1 (6 bases). Germline CDR1 and CDR2: MDHEN and SYDVKM. The CDR3 is made up of 13 amino acids. V lost 4 bases to trimming and J lost 1 base, with 7 bases between them. This chain's CDR3 is CASSWDIQETQYF. CDR3 DNA sequence: TGTGCCAGCAGTTGGGACATCCAAGAGACCCAGTACTTC.

This clone was counted a single time. The V call is TRBV9, the J call TRBJ2-3; 8 positions match TRBD2. The germline CDR1 and CDR2 sequences are SGDLS and YYNGEE. The trim removed 0 bases at V and 9 bases at J, leaving 12 bases unmatched. The CDR3 sequence is 16 residues long. The CDR3 DNA is TGTGCCAGCAGCGTAGTAACAGCGGGGGTTTCGATCACGCAGTATTTT. It translates to CASSVVTAGVSITQYF.

The chain carries TRBV7-2 and TRBJ2-1; D may be TRBD2 (6 bases). Germline CDR1 SGHTA, CDR2 FQGNSA. The V gene lost 5 bases and the J gene lost 7 bases, with 15 bases spanning the gap. This CDR3 region has 14 residues. This CDR3 is CASSLLTRSNEQFF. The CDR3 DNA follows: TGTGCCAGCAGCCTCCTGACTAGATCAAATGAGCAGTTCTTC.

The chain couples TRBV5-6 to TRBJ2-4, with a tentative D call TRBD2 (5 bases). The germline V gene has CDR1 SGHDT and CDR2 YYEEEE. CDR3 size: 13 residues. The germline V and J ends were trimmed by 2 bases and 6 bases, with 9 bases remaining between them. The CDR3 sequence: CASSLGRGNIQYF. The CDR3 DNA is TGTGCCAGCAGCTTAGGTCGGGGAAACATTCAGTACTTC.

The gene calls are TRBV5-4 and TRBJ1-6; 7 bases line up with TRBD1. V lost 3 bases and J lost 9; bases outside the gene matches: 6. The CDR3 runs to 14 residues. CDR1 and CDR2 from the germline V gene are SGHNT and YYREEE (reference sequence). The CDR3 reads CASSYGTEVSPLHF. Written as DNA, the CDR3 is TGTGCCAGCAGCTACGGGACAGAGGTTTCACCCCTCCACTTT.

V gene TRBV9 combines with J gene TRBJ2-3; TRBD2 might be the D (7 bases). Germline values: CDR1 SGDLS, CDR2 YYNGEE. Trimming stripped 6 bases from V and 1 base from J, with 12 bases between. The CDR3 covers 14 residues. The CDR3 sequence: CASNTGGGTDTQYF. The CDR3 DNA reads as TGTGCCAGCAATACGGGGGGCGGCACAGATACGCAGTATTTT.

The genes are TRBV6-4 and TRBJ2-1; 10 bases agree with TRBD2. V was clipped by 5 bases and J by 3 bases; unmatched bases: 4. From germline, CDR1 is MRHNA and CDR2 SNTAGT. This CDR3 region has 15 residues. CDR3 nucleotides: TGTGCCAGCAGTCCCACTAGCGGGGACTACAATGAGCAGTTCTTC. Translated, it gives CASSPTSGDYNEQFF.

The chain couples TRBV29-1 to TRBJ2-3; a possible D gene is TRBD2 (5 bases). V lost 7 bases and J lost 3, with 11 bases in between. CDR1 SQVTM and CDR2 ANQGSEA come from the germline V gene. The CDR3 runs 12 residues. CDR3 bases: TGCAGCGCCTCACTAGGAACAGATACGCAGTATTTT. It specifies CSASLGTDTQYF.

The gene calls are TRBV12-5 and TRBJ2-7; 10 bases fit TRBD2. The germline CDR1 and CDR2 sequences are LGHNT and FRNRAP. This CDR3 spans 17 amino acids. V lost 6 bases, J lost 0 bases, and 11 bases stayed unmatched. The CDR3, as DNA: TGTGCTAGTGGCCCGGGACTAGCGTCAACCCCCTCCTACGAGCAGTACTTC. Translated, it gives CASGPGLASTPSYEQYF.

V and J are TRBV5-4 and TRBJ2-3; unclear D gene. The germline V gene encodes CDR1 SGHNT and CDR2 YYREEE (reference sequence). The V end was cut by 7 bases, the J end by 0 bases, with 9 bases between. The CDR3 spans 13 residues. The CDR3, as DNA: TGTGCCAGCGCGGTAGATAGCACAGATACGCAGTATTTT. This sequence encodes CASAVDSTDTQYF.

This chain joins TRBV9 and TRBJ2-1, with 10 bases aligning to TRBD1. The CDR3 totals 14 residues. Germline V gives CDR1 SGDLS, CDR2 YYNGEE. V shed 0 bases and J 6 bases; nucleotides not matched to a gene: 0. CDR3 residues: CASSVGDRGNEQFF. The CDR3 region has the DNA TGTGCCAGCAGCGTAGGGGACAGGGGCAATGAGCAGTTCTTC.

This clone has only one observation. The sample contains more than one DNA sequence encoding this CDR3. J is TRBJ2-3 and V is TRBV5-6, with D perhaps TRBD2 (6 bases). The CDR3 runs to 14 residues. Trimming cost V 0 bases and J 3 bases, with 8 bases left between them. Germline V gene lookup returns CDR1 SGHDT and CDR2 YYEEEE. The CDR3 reads CASSLGLGTDTQYF. CDR3 coding DNA: TGTGCCAGCAGCTTGGGACTAGGGACAGATACGCAGTATTTT.

The gene calls are TRBV9 and TRBJ1-4; TRBD1 matches at 11 bases. J lost 8 bases, V lost 3 bases, and 6 bases had no gene match. Germline CDR1 SGDLS, CDR2 YYNGEE. CDR3 length: 15 residues. This chain's CDR3 is CASSAGQGAREKLFF. The CDR3, as DNA: TGTGCCAGCAGCGCCGGACAGGGGGCGAGAGAAAAACTGTTTTTT.

The table lists this clone with a few counts. The chain links TRBV30 to TRBJ1-1, with D possibly being TRBD1 (5 bases). Trimming took 1 base from V and 1 from J, leaving 13 bases between them. There are 15 residues in the CDR3. Germline-derived CDR1 and CDR2 are GTSNPN and SVGIG (reference sequence). The CDR3 spells CAWSGSQGGNTEAFF. The CDR3 DNA follows: TGTGCCTGGAGTGGGTCCCAGGGAGGGAACACTGAAGCTTTCTTT.

This clone was recorded only once. The chain is built from TRBV7-2 and TRBJ1-2; TRBD1 agrees at 9 bases. Germline CDR1 SGHTA, CDR2 FQGNSA. The CDR3 length is 13 residues. Trimming removed 8 bases from V and 5 bases from J; junction bases left unmatched: 6. This CDR3 is CASRRQGVYGYTF. In DNA form, the CDR3 reads TGTGCCAGCCGGCGACAGGGGGTTTATGGCTACACCTTC.

The chain joins TRBV19 to TRBJ1-5, with TRBD1 identical over 10 bases. Germline values: CDR1 LNHDA, CDR2 SQIVND (reference sequence). This CDR3 comprises 14 residues. V gave up 6 bases and J gave up 7 bases; unmatched junction bases: 6. In nucleotides, the CDR3 is TGTGCCAGTAGCGACAGGGGGCCAGGGCAGCCCCAGCATTTT. Protein: CASSDRGPGQPQHF.

The J gene is TRBJ1-3, the V gene TRBV4-1, with D uncertain. Germline CDR1 reads MGHRA; CDR2 reads YSYEKL. CDR3 length equals 15 residues. V lost 3 bases to trimming and J lost 4 bases, with 13 bases between them. For the CDR3, the DNA is TGCGCCAGCAGCCACGGGGAATTAGCCGGAAACACCATATATTTT. Its protein product is CASSHGELAGNTIYF.

The chain recombines TRBV18 with TRBJ2-3, with TRBD2 matching over 10 bases. There are 15 residues in the CDR3. V trimming: 1 base; J trimming: 3 bases; junction bases outside the gene matches: 1. Germline values: CDR1 KGHSH, CDR2 LQKENI. CDR3 in DNA: TGTGCCAGCTCACCACTAGCGGGGGGTACAGATACGCAGTATTTT. This encodes CASSPLAGGTDTQYF.